The next 24 T cell receptor beta chains were all read from a single sample in a study of OX40 agonist ivuxolimab in advanced cancers. The protocol was immunoSEQ multiplex PCR, while the TCRdb copy is restricted to in-frame clones and leaves out a portion. The table has 70,000 to 95,000 clones, 94% seen once; the top ten hold approximately 2.4%. The sample consisted of CD4+ or CD8+ T cells sorted from blood, taken in a trial of the OX40 agonist ivuxolimab. These receptors were obtained from an adult with an advanced solid tumor such as melanoma, head and neck, liver or kidney cancer.

J is TRBJ2-1 and V is TRBV10-3; 7 bases line up with TRBD1. The CDR3 has 14 residues. CDR1 is ENHRY and CDR2 is SYGVKD in the germline V gene. With V trimmed by 4 bases and J by 2 bases, 2 bases remained unmatched. The CDR3 nucleotides are TGTGCCATCAGTGGAACAGGGGCCTACAATGAGCAGTTCTTC. It encodes CAISGTGAYNEQFF.

V and J are TRBV30 and TRBJ1-2, with 8 nucleotides matching TRBD1. CDR3 length equals 15 residues. CDR1 is GTSNPN and CDR2 is SVGIG in the germline V gene (reference sequence). The V and J ends lost 0 bases and 4 bases, in that order; junction bases with no gene match: 7. The CDR3 bases are TGTGCCTGGAGTGTACGGCAGGGGGCTGGCTATGGCTACACCTTC. Its translation is CAWSVRQGAGYGYTF. The full variable domain, its missing parts supplied by reference TRBV30 and TRBJ1-2, is SQTIHQWPATLVQPVGSPLSLECTVEGTSNPNLYWYRQAAGRGLQLLFYSVGIGQISSEVPQNLSASRPQDRQFILSSKKLLLSDSGFYLCAWSVRQGAGYGYTFGSGTRLTVV.

The chain couples TRBV2 to TRBJ2-3; perhaps TRBD1 as D (5 bases). The CDR3 sequence is 14 residues long. CDR1 and CDR2 (germline): SNHLY, FYNNEI. V was trimmed by 7 bases and J by 0 bases, leaving 11 bases between them. DNA for the CDR3: TGTGCCAGCAAACCGACAGCTAGCACAGATACGCAGTATTTT. Protein product: CASKPTASTDTQYF.

J is TRBJ1-3 and V is TRBV6-5; the D is unclear. CDR3 length: 11 residues. Trimming shortened V by 6 bases and J by 1 base, and 1 base separated the two germline ends. Germline-derived CDR1 and CDR2 are MNHEY and SVGAGI. The CDR3, as DNA: TGTGCCAGCAGGTCTGGAAACACCATATATTTT. The encoded protein is CASRSGNTIYF.

The V call is TRBV6-5, the J call TRBJ2-7, with a tentative D call TRBD1 (6 bases). Trimming stripped 2 bases from V and 3 bases from J, with 11 bases between. This CDR3 is built from 14 residues. Germline-derived CDR1 and CDR2 are MNHEY and SVGAGI. CDR3 bases: TGTGCCAGCAGTTACGGGCAGGGACACTACGAGCAGTACTTC. This encodes CASSYGQGHYEQYF.

The rearrangement uses TRBV27 and TRBJ2-1, with TRBD1 as a possible D gene (6 bases). The CDR3 is 15 amino acids. Between the trimmed V and J ends, which lost 8 bases and 7 bases, there was a span of 21 bases. Germline loops: CDR1 MNHEY, CDR2 SMNVEV (reference sequence). Written as DNA, the CDR3 is TGTGCCAGCCGGGCCGGGGCAGGGGTGACTAATGAGCAGTTCTTC. Translating it yields CASRAGAGVTNEQFF.

V and J are TRBV27 and TRBJ1-2, with D possibly matching TRBD1 (5 bases). The CDR3 consists of 14 residues. Trimming stripped 4 bases from V and 4 bases from J, with 13 bases between. The V gene's germline CDR1 is MNHEY and CDR2 SMNVEV (reference sequence). The CDR3 DNA is TGTGCCAGCAGTTCCTACGGGACGGCCTATGGCTACACCTTC. Its translation: CASSSYGTAYGYTF.

CDR3: CASSDHGDRIYGYTF. The CDR3 DNA reads TGTGCCAGCAGTGATCATGGGGACAGGATCTATGGCTACACCTTC. This sequence joins TRBV6-1 and TRBJ1-2; 8 positions agree with TRBD1. Germline CDR1 is MNHNS and CDR2 is SASEGT. This CDR3 region has 15 residues. The V segment lost 3 bases and the J segment 4 bases; nucleotides outside the gene matches: 7.

The V call is TRBV2, the J call TRBJ1-2; D not resolved. The ends were cut back, 4 bases at V and 0 bases at J, with 9 bases in the middle. Germline V lookup: CDR1 SNHLY, CDR2 FYNNEI. CDR3 length: 14 residues. Here the CDR3 DNA reads TGTGCCAGCAGTGTAAAAGGACCTAACTATGGCTACACCTTC. Its translation is CASSVKGPNYGYTF.

The chain has TRBV11-2 and TRBJ2-7; TRBD2 matches 8 bases. The length of the CDR3 is 13 residues. V trimming: 6 bases; J trimming: 7 bases; junction bases outside the gene matches: 8. Germline values: CDR1 SGHAT, CDR2 FQNNGV. For the CDR3, the DNA is TGTGCCAGCAGACCCGGGGGGGCTAGGGAGCAGTACTTC. Residues: CASRPGGAREQYF.

V gene TRBV13 combines with J gene TRBJ2-3; D call uncertain. From germline, CDR1 is PRHDT and CDR2 FYEKMQ (reference sequence). The germline V and J ends were trimmed by 4 bases and 2 bases, with 1 base remaining between them. This CDR3 is 11 amino acids long. CDR3 loop: CASSSTDTQYF. The DNA of the CDR3 is TGTGCCAGCAGCTCCACAGATACGCAGTATTTT.

The V gene is TRBV6-5, the J gene TRBJ2-7; 7 bases agree with TRBD2. This CDR3 comprises 13 residues. CDR1 and CDR2 (germline): MNHEY, SVGAGI. V gave up 5 bases and J gave up 0 bases; unmatched junction bases: 1. CDR3 in DNA: TGTGCCAGCAGTGAGCGGGACTCCTACGAGCAGTACTTC. This gives the protein CASSERDSYEQYF.

The chain recombines TRBV28 with TRBJ1-2; possible D gene TRBD1, 5 bases. Trimming shortened V by 5 bases and J by 2 bases, and 12 bases separated the two germline ends. CDR1 and CDR2 from the germline V gene are MDHEN and SYDVKM. This CDR3 has 14 residues. The CDR3 DNA reads as TGTGCCAGCAGTCCAGGTCGGGGGAACTATGGCTACACCTTC. Translated: CASSPGRGNYGYTF.

This rearrangement joins TRBV21-1 to TRBJ1-2. TRBV21-1 is noted as a pseudogene. This CDR3 region has 16 residues. CDR3 sequence (DNA): TGTGCCAGCAGCAAAGGAACGTTTTCCGAGAACTATGGCTACACCTTC. It specifies CASSKGTFSENYGYTF.

This chain joins TRBV13 and TRBJ2-3, with TRBD2 matching 10 bases. The CDR3 contains 15 residues. J was trimmed by 4 bases and V by 2 bases; bases with no gene match: 3. The germline gives CDR1 PRHDT, CDR2 FYEKMQ (reference sequence). The CDR3 coding sequence is TGTGCCAGCAGCTTAAGCGGGGGGGTAGCAGATACGCAGTATTTT. This codes for CASSLSGGVADTQYF.

The chain links TRBV4-1 to TRBJ2-2; 10 bases are shared with TRBD1. Germline V gene sequence: CDR1 MGHRA, CDR2 YSYEKL. The length of the CDR3 is 15 residues. J gave up 10 bases and V 3 bases, and 8 bases lay outside the gene matches. This CDR3 reads CASSQGQGPDEELFF. The CDR3, as DNA: TGCGCCAGCAGCCAGGGACAGGGGCCTGATGAGGAGCTGTTTTTT.

This chain joins TRBV4-3 and TRBJ2-2; D possibly corresponds to TRBD2 (5 bases). The CDR3 has 13 residues. The germline gives CDR1 LGHNA, CDR2 YSLEER. Between the trimmed V and J ends, which lost 3 bases and 4 bases, there was a span of 6 bases. CDR3 sequence: CASSQRATGELFF. In DNA, the CDR3 is TGCGCCAGCAGCCAGAGGGCCACCGGGGAGCTGTTTTTT.

V usage is TRBV27 and J usage is TRBJ1-5, with D perhaps matching TRBD1 (5 bases). Trimming left V 2 bases short and J 0 bases short, with 11 bases between. CDR3 size: 16 residues. CDR1 and CDR2 from the germline V gene are MNHEY and SMNVEV (reference sequence). CDR3 amino acids: CASSLRDGHSNQPQHF. In DNA form, the CDR3 reads TGTGCCAGCAGTTTAAGGGACGGGCATAGCAATCAGCCCCAGCATTTT.

This rearrangement joins TRBV11-2 to TRBJ2-7; D ambiguous. The germline CDR1 and CDR2 sequences are SGHAT and FQNNGV. This CDR3 has 13 residues. The V end was cut by 0 bases, the J end by 3 bases, with 6 bases between. The CDR3 loop is CASSLDQYYEQYF. As DNA, the CDR3 is TGTGCCAGCAGCTTAGATCAATACTACGAGCAGTACTTC.

CDR3 loop: CASSLDRTSGSLYEQYF. The CDR3 DNA follows: TGTGCCAGCAGCTTGGACCGGACTAGCGGGAGTCTGTACGAGCAGTACTTC. This chain connects TRBV5-6 to TRBJ2-7; 13 bases line up with TRBD2. With V trimmed by 0 bases and J by 4 bases, 7 bases remained unmatched. Germline CDR1 is SGHDT and CDR2 is YYEEEE. This CDR3 has 17 residues.

The J gene is TRBJ2-3, the V gene TRBV6-5; TRBD2 aligns across 7 bases. Losses at the gene ends were 2 bases for V and 2 bases for J; bases not matched to a gene: 4. The CDR3 sequence is 15 residues long. Germline CDR1 is MNHEY and CDR2 is SVGAGI. The CDR3 region is CASSYGGGVTDTQYF. CDR3 bases: TGTGCCAGCAGTTACGGCGGGGGTGTCACAGATACGCAGTATTTT.

Here the CDR3 DNA reads TGTGCCAGCCCCGTGGAGTGGTATGGCTACACCTTC. This gives the protein CASPVEWYGYTF. This chain uses TRBV14 with TRBJ1-2, with D unresolved. This CDR3 has 12 residues. CDR1 and CDR2 from the germline V gene are SGHDN and FVKESK. Deletions cut 8 bases from V and 5 bases from J, with 12 bases between. The entire variable domain, with the rest obtained from reference TRBV14 and TRBJ1-2, is as follows: EAGVTQFPSHSVIEKGQTVTLRCDPISGHDNLYWYRRVMGKEIKFLLHFVKESKQDESGMPNNRFLAERTGGTYSTLKVQPAELEDSGVYFCASPVEWYGYTFGSGTRLTVV.

This chain links TRBV27 with TRBJ2-1; tentatively, D is TRBD1 (6 bases). This CDR3 spans 16 amino acids. The ends were cut back, 7 bases at V and 6 bases at J, with 22 bases in the middle. Germline-derived CDR1 and CDR2 are MNHEY and SMNVEV (reference sequence). The CDR3 sequence is CASIGRLAGAFNEQFF. DNA of the CDR3: TGTGCCAGCATCGGGCGGCTGGCAGGGGCTTTCAATGAGCAGTTCTTC.

The rearrangement uses TRBV4-1 and TRBJ1-1; 10 bases agree with TRBD1. The CDR3 extends over 13 amino acids. Germline lookup yields CDR1 MGHRA and CDR2 YSYEKL. With V trimmed by 0 bases and J by 11 bases, 3 bases remained unmatched. This CDR3 is CASSQEDRGKAFF. CDR3 DNA: TGCGCCAGCAGCCAAGAGGACAGGGGGAAGGCTTTCTTT.